This entry describes one T cell receptor (beta chain). What it recognizes is unknown. Both 60 Vbeta primers and 13 Jbeta primers went into the PCR. TCRdb's table, derived via immunoSEQ multiplex PCR, lists solely in-frame clones and lacks some. Of 90,000 to 110,000 clones listed, roughly 80% are singletons. This CDR3 is 10 amino acids long. Germline V lookup: CDR1 DFQATT, CDR2 SNEGSKA (reference sequence). Deletions cut 5 bases from V and 7 bases from J, with 8 bases between. The source of the sample is a study of cytomegalovirus exposure and HLA in healthy donors. Study-wide context: In an earlier analysis, around 100 million unique TCR beta sequences were found from 150 million to 200 million T cells. Study observations and caveats: Rarity characterized most TCR sequences, yet some public TCRs appeared in many donors. Most likely, a cluster of highly shared sequence variants arose as a sequencing artifact.

This chain uses TRBV20-1 with TRBJ2-5, with TRBD2 as a possible D gene (5 bases). This receptor was obtained from a middle-aged woman in good health and CMV-seropositive. The sequenced sample was PBMCs. In DNA, the CDR3 is TGCAGTGCTGAGAGCGGGACCCAGTACTTC. Its translation: CSAESGTQYF.